One and the same sample provided the 16 T cell receptor beta chains below, sequenced in a study of early T cells in non-severe SARS-CoV-2 infection. TCRdb processed the 5' RACE reads anew with MiXCR; each CDR3 protein has one entry. Here the sample spans roughly 120,000 distinct CDR3 sequences, 15% being singletons. The sequenced sample was whole blood. The receptors stem from an adult who was a healthcare worker with PCR-confirmed SARS-CoV-2 infection or an uninfected control (not recorded which).

The rearrangement joins TRBV7-9 to TRBJ1-2, with 12 bases aligning to TRBD1. The CDR3 sequence is 14 residues long. Germline V gene sequence: CDR1 SEHNR, CDR2 FQNEAQ (reference sequence). J gave up 8 bases and V 11 bases, and 12 bases lay outside the gene matches. CDR3: CAATTGTGGLGYTF. The CDR3 region has the DNA TGTGCCGCAACTACCGGGACAGGGGGCCTGGGCTACACCTTC.

This clonotype was picked up one time. V gene TRBV5-4 combines with J gene TRBJ2-3, with no clear D. V was shortened by 0 bases and J by 0 bases, with 11 bases between the two germline ends. CDR1 and CDR2 from the germline V gene are SGHNT and YYREEE (reference sequence). The CDR3 loop spans 16 amino acids. As DNA, the CDR3 is TGTGCCAGCAGCTTGGTGTCGTGGGGAAGCACAGATACGCAGTATTTT. Protein sequence: CASSLVSWGSTDTQYF. The variable domain in full, with the rest retrieved from reference TRBV5-4 and TRBJ2-3, is ETGVTQSPTHLIKTRGQQVTLRCSSQSGHNTVSWYQQALGQGPQFIFQYYREEENGRGNFPPRFSGLQFPNYSSELNVNALELDDSALYLCASSLVSWGSTDTQYFGPGTRLTVL.

The rearrangement uses TRBV29-1 and TRBJ1-3, with D maybe TRBD1 (6 bases). The CDR3 covers 15 residues. CDR1 SQVTM and CDR2 ANQGSEA come from the germline V gene. Trimming shortened V by 4 bases and J by 0 bases, and 13 bases separated the two germline ends. The CDR3 reads CSVVGDNNSGNTIYF. For the CDR3, the DNA is TGCAGCGTTGTTGGGGACAACAACTCTGGAAACACCATATATTTT.

The chain carries TRBV29-1 and TRBJ1-1; D is uncertain. Germline V gene sequence: CDR1 SQVTM, CDR2 ANQGSEA. This CDR3 has 12 amino acids. Trimming left V 7 bases short and J 5 bases short, with 14 bases between. The CDR3, as DNA: TGCAGCGCGGAGGAGGGAGGGACTGAAGCTTTCTTT. It yields the protein CSAEEGGTEAFF.

This clonotype was observed at least ten times. The V gene is TRBV20-1, the J gene TRBJ1-1; TRBD1 is a possible D gene (5 bases). The CDR3 covers 13 residues. The germline V and J ends were trimmed by 3 bases and 5 bases, with 13 bases remaining between them. Per the germline V gene, CDR1 is DFQATT and CDR2 is SNEGSKA (reference sequence). The CDR3 here is CSASRQRMTEAFF. Here the CDR3 DNA reads TGCAGTGCTAGTCGACAGCGGATGACTGAAGCTTTCTTT.

A few counts support this clonotype. The chain recombines TRBV12-3 or TRBV12-4 with TRBJ1-3; 8 nucleotides match TRBD1. The CDR3 runs 16 residues. V trimming: 10 bases; J trimming: 1 base; junction bases outside the gene matches: 12. The CDR3 sequence is CANLRTGPSSGNTIYF. The CDR3 coding sequence is TGTGCCAACCTCAGGACAGGGCCTAGTTCTGGAAACACCATATATTTT.

V and J are TRBV11-2 and TRBJ2-4, with 9 bases lining up with TRBD1. The CDR3 consists of 15 residues. Trimming took 1 base from V and 8 from J; bases not matched to a gene: 6. Per the germline V gene, CDR1 is SGHAT and CDR2 is FQNNGV. Here the CDR3 DNA reads TGTGCCAGCAGCTTAGTGGGCAGACAGGGGGACATTCAGTACTTC. Protein product: CASSLVGRQGDIQYF.

This clonotype was observed at least ten times. The chain couples TRBV5-1 to TRBJ2-6; 8 nucleotides match TRBD1. Trimming at V came to 1 base and at J to 2 bases, leaving 8 bases not matched to a gene. The V gene's germline CDR1 is SGHRS and CDR2 YFSETQ. The CDR3 spans 18 residues. The CDR3 spells CASSLQGQGAAGANVLTF. The CDR3 DNA reads TGCGCCAGCAGCTTGCAAGGGCAGGGGGCGGCTGGGGCCAACGTCCTGACTTTC. Together with reference TRBV5-1 and TRBJ2-6, the CDR3 gives the full variable domain: KAGVTQTPRYLIKTRGQQVTLSCSPISGHRSVSWYQQTPGQGLQFLFEYFSETQRNKGNFPGRFSGRQFSNSRSEMNVSTLELGDSALYLCASSLQGQGAAGANVLTFGAGSRLTVL.

The table lists this clonotype with a few counts. The genes are TRBV2 and TRBJ1-6; D unclear. The CDR3 has 10 amino acids. V lost 4 bases, J lost 12 bases, and 4 bases lay in between. Germline V gene lookup returns CDR1 SNHLY and CDR2 FYNNEI. CDR3: CASSVGPLHF. CDR3 DNA: TGTGCCAGCAGTGTAGGACCCCTCCACTTT.

This clonotype appeared many times. The chain recombines TRBV18 with TRBJ2-5, with a weak D call TRBD2 (6 bases). Trimming shortened V by 6 bases and J by 2 bases, and 10 bases separated the two germline ends. The CDR3 consists of 13 residues. Germline V lookup: CDR1 KGHSH, CDR2 LQKENI. Here the CDR3 DNA reads TGTGCCAGCTCGCCGGGAGCTCAAGAGACCCAGTACTTC. Protein sequence: CASSPGAQETQYF.

This chain connects TRBV4-2 to TRBJ2-1, with D possibly TRBD2 on 5 matching bases. Germline V gene data show CDR1 as LGHNA and CDR2 as YNFKEQ. Trimming took 1 base from V and 13 from J, leaving 14 bases between them. CDR3 size: 13 residues. As DNA, the CDR3 is TGTGCCAGCAGCCAAGTTTTGAGGGTAAGACAGTTCTTC. Residues: CASSQVLRVRQFF.

The V and J genes are TRBV29-1 and TRBJ1-2; D gene ambiguous. This CDR3 is 13 amino acids long. The V and J ends lost 6 bases and 1 base respectively, with 12 bases between them. CDR1 is SQVTM and CDR2 is ANQGSEA in the germline V gene. The CDR3 nucleotides read TGCAGCGTAGTCACAGAATATAACTATGGCTACACCTTC. This translates into CSVVTEYNYGYTF.

This clonotype was seen a few times. The V call is TRBV3-1, the J call TRBJ1-3; D gene unclear. The CDR3 is 15 amino acids. Trimming removed 1 base at V and 0 bases at J, with 7 bases between. Germline V gene lookup returns CDR1 LGHDT and CDR2 YNNKEL (reference sequence). The CDR3 region is CASSQASGSGNTIYF. The CDR3 DNA reads TGTGCCAGCAGCCAAGCCTCTGGCTCTGGAAACACCATATATTTT.

The rearrangement joins TRBV12-5 to TRBJ1-3, with D unresolved. This CDR3 has 12 residues. Trimming shortened V by 9 bases and J by 4 bases, and 10 bases separated the two germline ends. Germline V CDR1 and CDR2: LGHNT, FRNRAP. CDR3 DNA sequence: TGTGCTAGCCGGGAGGTCGGAAACACCATATATTTT. Its protein product is CASREVGNTIYF.

The rearrangement uses TRBV29-1 and TRBJ2-1; D not certain. This CDR3 region has 11 residues. V lost 3 bases and J lost 8, with 8 bases in between. CDR1 is SQVTM and CDR2 is ANQGSEA in the germline V gene. In nucleotides, the CDR3 is TGCAGCGTTGATTATCCCGATGAGCAGTTCTTC. Its protein is CSVDYPDEQFF.

The V call is TRBV6-6, the J call TRBJ1-4, with a possible D match to TRBD1 (5 bases). The CDR3 is 11 amino acids. Germline V gene sequence: CDR1 MNHNY, CDR2 SVGAGI (reference sequence). Trimming shortened V by 1 base and J by 12 bases, and 6 bases separated the two germline ends. The CDR3: CASSYWGELFF. The DNA for the CDR3 is TGTGCCAGCAGTTACTGGGGGGAACTGTTTTTT.